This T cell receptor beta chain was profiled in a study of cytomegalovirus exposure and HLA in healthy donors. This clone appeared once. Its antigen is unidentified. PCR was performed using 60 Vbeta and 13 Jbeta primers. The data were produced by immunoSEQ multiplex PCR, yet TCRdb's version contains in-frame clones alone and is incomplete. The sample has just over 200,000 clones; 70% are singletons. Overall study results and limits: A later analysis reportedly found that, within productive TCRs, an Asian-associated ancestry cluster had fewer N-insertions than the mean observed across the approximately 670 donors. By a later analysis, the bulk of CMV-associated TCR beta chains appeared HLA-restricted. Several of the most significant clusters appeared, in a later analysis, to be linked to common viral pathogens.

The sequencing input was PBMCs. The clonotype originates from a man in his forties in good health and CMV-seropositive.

Here the CDR3 reads CGKSGEFLNQPQHF. The CDR3 DNA sequence: TGTGGCAAGTCAGGGGAGTTTCTAAATCAGCCCCAGCATTTT. The chain couples TRBV19 to TRBJ1-5; D possibly corresponds to TRBD1 (6 bases). The CDR3 has 14 amino acids. Germline lookup yields CDR1 LNHDA and CDR2 SQIVND (reference sequence).